Described below is a single T cell receptor beta chain sequence and its context. Its antigen has not been determined. No much larger clone exists at a distance of one base, and base qualities are not known. These data come from a study of blood T cell repertoires in COVID-19 (dated by TCRdb to the early 2020s). Describing the broader study: Collaborator samples came from the United States, Italy and Spain and covered acute and convalescent phases of COVID-19. The material from the prospective study consisted of cDNA or gDNA derived from T cells, B-cell-depleted T cells, or PBMCs. Deeply sampled blood TCRbeta repertoires from subjects exposed to, actively infected with, or recovered from COVID-19 were included in the dataset. The repertoires were released in a freely available public database meant as a resource for research on the immune response to SARS-CoV-2. The samples were drawn from the first 160 participants of the ongoing ImmuneRACE study and from 950 to 1,500 subjects provided by 6 global collaborators. The sample metadata nearly always contained a de-identified subject ID, COVID-19 status, age in years and sex. Where HLA class I and class II types were available, the types were taken from metadata supplied by the sample provider, not from assay-based typing.

General conclusions and limits of the study: The amount of clinical and demographic metadata varied by source and participant and was provided uncurated.

Another Seattle source contributed samples from volunteer blood donors who had recovered from COVID-19. Whole blood was collected in K2EDTA tubes by collaborating institutions according to the institutions' own protocols. For TCRbeta analysis, collaborators shipped samples as frozen whole blood, isolated PBMCs, or DNA extracted from either of those sample types. Trimming costs V 3 bases and J 0 bases, and their ends lie 9 bases apart. The CDR3 contains 14 residues, cysteine and phenylalanine counted. Only the CDR3 region is kept as DNA, spanning 42 bases read in frame from base 1. The germline V gene sets CDR1 to SGHRS and CDR2 to YFSETQ. TCRbeta CDR3 regions were amplified from genomic DNA by means of the immunoSEQ Assay, a bias-controlled multiplex PCR. Turning to the authors' computational methods: Nucleated cell counts per sample were estimated from amplification of reference gene primers within the assay. Sequence reads were collapsed and filtered to measure the absolute abundance of every unique TCRbeta CDR3 rearrangement. For each sample, productive Simpson clonality was calculated as the square root of Simpson's diversity index across productive rearrangements. This is the immuneACCESS table as TCRdb keeps it, with only in-frame sequences that have V and J called. A part of the clones is gone; compared with another copy, unresolved V genes explain less than half, and the rest is unexplained. Clonal size and the V and J genes are those of that table, whereas D and trimming came from the DNA. This sample holds about 220,000 clones; around 80% were observed only once. 5% to 6.5% of the sample is taken by the ten largest.

The sequence joins TRBV5-1 to TRBJ1-1; the D segment cannot be called with confidence. Sequencing was performed on peripheral blood. The TCR comes from a woman in her sixties who had recovered from COVID-19. The nucleotide sequence reads as follows: TGCGCCAGCAGCTCCCGATACATGAACACTGAAGCTTTCTTT. Its protein reads: CASSSRYMNTEAFF.